This entry describes one T cell receptor (beta chain). As yet, its antigen is unknown. As for time point: persistent/refractory GD, antithyroid drugs over 5 years with positive TRAb. The TCR library used RNA extracted from PBMCs. Patients came from an endocrinology department in Xi'an, China. This record belongs to a study of regulatory T cells in long-lasting Graves disease. Study at large: By definition, persistent Graves' disease involved antithyroid drugs for over 5 years alongside positive TSH receptor antibodies. Findings and caveats of the study: TRBV28, TRBJ1-2 and TRBJ2-5 were favored in persistent disease. Those with persistent disease had in common more public clonotypes (around 2,500) than new patients (about 970).

CDR3 size: 15 residues. Germline lookup yields CDR1 SGHRS and CDR2 YFSETQ. Trimming took off 0 bases at V and 0 bases at J, with 10 bases between the two ends. Combining iRepertoire HTBI primers with Arm-PCR of CDR3 regions, the authors built TCR beta libraries. TCRdb re-called the multiplex PCR reads with MiXCR, one entry per CDR3 protein. This sample has a few hundred thousand distinct CDR3 sequences, with 23% found just once. The rearrangement joins TRBV5-1 to TRBJ2-7; the D gene is possibly TRBD2 (5 bases). The source was peripheral blood mononuclear cells (PBMCs), collected when the disease was refractory, from a patient treated with antithyroid drugs. The receptor's source is a female donor with Graves disease. The CDR3 region has the DNA TGCGCCAGCAGCTTGGAACCGGGAAGCTCCTACGAGCAGTACTTC. Translating it yields CASSLEPGSSYEQYF.